These 29 T cell receptor beta chains came from one sample sequenced in a study of cytomegalovirus exposure and HLA in healthy donors. PCR was performed using 60 Vbeta and 13 Jbeta primers. The repertoire was sequenced with immunoSEQ multiplex PCR; TCRdb's copy has only in-frame clones and lacks some. The sample contains about 130,000 clones, approximately 82% of which appear only once. The specimen sequenced was PBMCs. Source of these receptors: a female donor in good health and CMV-seronegative.

This chain uses TRBV6-6 with TRBJ2-7; 7 bases fit TRBD1. Looked up from germline, CDR1 is MNHNY and CDR2 is SVGAGI (reference sequence). After removal of 7 bases from V and 0 bases from J, the junction contained 6 bases not matched to a gene. This CDR3 spans 14 amino acids. The CDR3 loop reads CASNLGGSSYEQYF. Written as DNA, the CDR3 is TGTGCCAGCAATTTAGGGGGCAGCTCCTACGAGCAGTACTTC.

The V gene is TRBV4-3, the J gene TRBJ2-7; TRBD2 is a possible D gene (6 bases). The germline gives CDR1 LGHNA, CDR2 YSLEER. The CDR3 has 12 residues. The V gene lost 5 bases and the J gene lost 3 bases, with 8 bases spanning the gap. The CDR3 loop reads CASSLGGYEQYF. The CDR3 coding sequence is TGCGCCAGCAGCTTGGGGGGCTACGAGCAGTACTTC.

The V gene is TRBV7-2, the J gene TRBJ1-1, with TRBD1 matching over 8 bases. CDR1 is SGHTA, CDR2 FQGNSA, per germline. After removal of 6 bases from V and 1 base from J, the junction contained 4 bases not matched to a gene. This CDR3 comprises 14 residues. The CDR3 loop is CASRPGQGNTEAFF. For the CDR3, the DNA is TGTGCCAGCAGGCCTGGACAGGGGAACACTGAAGCTTTCTTT.

This clone has a handful of counts. CDR3 in amino acids: CASSAGGLAGVNEQFF. DNA for the CDR3: TGTGCCAGCAGCGCAGGGGGACTAGCGGGAGTCAATGAGCAGTTCTTC. V usage is TRBV5-6 and J usage is TRBJ2-1, with 14 bases matching TRBD2. The J segment lost 6 bases and the V segment lost 4 bases, leaving 6 bases of the junction unmatched. Germline V gene sequence: CDR1 SGHDT, CDR2 YYEEEE. The CDR3 is made up of 16 amino acids. Based on the CDR3 plus reference TRBV5-6 and TRBJ2-1, the full variable domain is DAGVTQSPTHLIKTRGQQVTLRCSPKSGHDTVSWYQQALGQGPQFIFQYYEEEERQRGNFPDRFSGHQFPNYSSELNVNALLLGDSALYLCASSAGGLAGVNEQFFGPGTRLTVL.

Only a few counts were recorded for this clone. V gene TRBV29-1 combines with J gene TRBJ2-1; D ambiguous. The CDR3 runs to 14 residues. Germline CDR1 SQVTM, CDR2 ANQGSEA. V shed 5 bases and J shed 2 bases, with 13 bases lying between them. The CDR3 loop is CSVSSRAAYNEQFF. CDR3 DNA sequence: TGCAGCGTTTCTTCTAGAGCAGCCTACAATGAGCAGTTCTTC.

The chain combines TRBV28 with TRBJ1-2, with 8 bases that match TRBD1. The V gene's germline CDR1 is MDHEN and CDR2 SYDVKM. The CDR3 runs 14 residues. V lost 5 bases and J lost 4; bases outside the gene matches: 6. Here the CDR3 DNA reads TGTGCCAGCAGTCCAAACAGGGGGAGCTATGGCTACACCTTC. Amino acids: CASSPNRGSYGYTF.

The rearrangement links TRBV5-6 to TRBJ2-1; D might be TRBD2 (6 bases). Trimming pared 6 bases from V and 0 bases from J, leaving 13 bases between. The length of the CDR3 is 15 residues. Germline assignment: CDR1 SGHDT and CDR2 YYEEEE. CDR3 DNA sequence: TGTGCCAGCACCCTTGGGACTTTCTCCTACAATGAGCAGTTCTTC. Its protein is CASTLGTFSYNEQFF. Full variable domain (outside the CDR3, taken from reference TRBV5-6 and TRBJ2-1): DAGVTQSPTHLIKTRGQQVTLRCSPKSGHDTVSWYQQALGQGPQFIFQYYEEEERQRGNFPDRFSGHQFPNYSSELNVNALLLGDSALYLCASTLGTFSYNEQFFGPGTRLTVL.

On this clone itself: The germline gene is not matched at one end of the junction; a read error may be the cause. Additional DNA sequences in this sample encode the identical CDR3. The chain links TRBV7-2 to TRBJ2-2; weak D call: TRBD1 (8 bases). From germline, CDR1 is SGHTA and CDR2 FQGNSA. This CDR3 has 17 residues. The CDR3 sequence: CASIFQAGQVHTGELFF. Here the CDR3 DNA reads TGTGCCAGCATCTTTCAAGCGGGACAGGTGCACACCGGGGAGCTGTTCTTT. Full variable domain (outside the CDR3, taken from reference TRBV7-2 and TRBJ2-2): GAGVSQSPSNKVTEKGKDVELRCDPISGHTALYWYRQSLGQGLEFLIYFQGNSAPDKSGLPSDRFSAERTGGSVSTLTIQRTQQEDSAVYLCASIFQAGQVHTGELFFGEGSRLTVL.

V gene TRBV15 combines with J gene TRBJ2-1; 12 positions match TRBD2. Looked up from germline, CDR1 is LNHNV and CDR2 is YYDKDF (reference sequence). This CDR3 contains 16 residues. After removal of 3 bases from V and 5 bases from J, the junction contained 5 bases not matched to a gene. The CDR3 nucleotides read TGTGCCACCAGCAGTAGGTCTAGCGGGAGGGACAATGAGCAGTTCTTC. Amino acid sequence: CATSSRSSGRDNEQFF.

This chain connects TRBV9 to TRBJ1-2; 7 bases are shared with TRBD1. Germline V gene data show CDR1 as SGDLS and CDR2 as YYNGEE. The CDR3 has 15 amino acids. Trimming cost V 4 bases and J 2 bases; bases outside gene matches: 8. In DNA form, the CDR3 reads TGTGCCAGCAGCCCCACCGTGACAGGGAACTATGGCTACACCTTC. It codes for CASSPTVTGNYGYTF.

The CDR3 region is CASSFNEWYSNQPQHF. In nucleotides, the CDR3 is TGTGCCAGCAGCTTTAACGAGTGGTATAGCAATCAGCCCCAGCATTTT. J is TRBJ1-5 and V is TRBV7-8; the D is unclear. The CDR3 loop spans 16 amino acids. Germline-derived CDR1 and CDR2 are SGHVS and FQNEAQ. Trimming removed 3 bases at V and 0 bases at J, with 12 bases between. The full variable domain, in which reference TRBV7-8 and TRBJ1-5 provide the parts outside the CDR3, is GAGVSQSPRYKVAKRGQDVALRCDPISGHVSLFWYQQALGQGPEFLTYFQNEAQLDKSGLPSDRFFAERPEGSVSTLKIQRTQQEDSAVYLCASSFNEWYSNQPQHFGDGTRLSIL.

The chain recombines TRBV10-3 with TRBJ2-7, with 7 positions matching TRBD2. The CDR3 has 11 amino acids. Trimming at V came to 10 bases and at J to 6 bases, leaving 6 bases not matched to a gene. The germline CDR1 and CDR2 sequences are ENHRY and SYGVKD. CDR3 loop: CATGLEGEQYF. The CDR3 DNA sequence: TGTGCCACCGGACTAGAGGGCGAGCAGTACTTC.

The chain is built from TRBV2 and TRBJ2-5, with 12 bases matching TRBD2. Germline trimming cut 1 base from V and 5 bases from J; bases unmatched to any gene: 8. This CDR3 region has 17 residues. Germline V gives CDR1 SNHLY, CDR2 FYNNEI. The DNA of the CDR3 is TGTGCCAGCAGTGAAGGGGCTAGCGGGAGGGGAAAGGAGACCCAGTACTTC. Its translation is CASSEGASGRGKETQYF.

This clone came up a few times. The chain is built from TRBV6-6 and TRBJ2-7, with TRBD2 as a possible D gene (5 bases). CDR3 length: 15 amino acids. With 2 bases removed from V and 2 bases from J, the gap between germline ends came to 13 bases. Germline V gene lookup returns CDR1 MNHNY and CDR2 SVGAGI (reference sequence). CDR3 in amino acids: CASSYGLIRAYEQYF. As DNA, the CDR3 is TGTGCCAGCAGTTACGGACTGATAAGGGCCTACGAGCAGTACTTC.

The rearrangement uses TRBV28 and TRBJ1-2; a possible D gene is TRBD1 (6 bases). Trimming removed 3 bases at V and 8 bases at J, with 19 bases between. CDR1 is MDHEN, CDR2 SYDVKM, per germline. This CDR3 is 15 amino acids long. CDR3 in DNA: TGTGCCAGCAGTTTTATAGGGGACATAGGAAGAGGCTACACCTTC. Protein product: CASSFIGDIGRGYTF.

This clone was observed a few times. The chain uses TRBV4-1 and TRBJ2-3; tentatively, D is TRBD2 (5 bases). Germline V gene lookup returns CDR1 MGHRA and CDR2 YSYEKL. The CDR3 runs to 12 residues. V gave up 4 bases and J gave up 6 bases, with 8 bases separating them. CDR3: CASSRTGDTQYF. Here the CDR3 DNA reads TGCGCCAGCAGCCGGACGGGGGATACGCAGTATTTT.

J is TRBJ1-5 and V is TRBV6-5; D is possibly TRBD1 (6 bases). The CDR3 is 15 amino acids. Per germline, CDR1 MNHEY and CDR2 SVGAGI. Between the trimmed V and J ends, which lost 6 bases and 10 bases, there was a span of 22 bases. The CDR3 DNA reads TGTGCCAGCAGCCCCTTTGCGGACAGAAAGATTCCCCAGCATTTT. Encoded protein: CASSPFADRKIPQHF.

The rearrangement links TRBV18 to TRBJ2-1; TRBD2 aligns across 7 bases. CDR3 length equals 15 residues. The ends lost 0 bases at V and 5 bases at J; junction bases unmatched: 4. Germline V gives CDR1 KGHSH, CDR2 LQKENI. The CDR3 reads CASSPPGGANNEQFF. The CDR3 bases are TGTGCCAGCTCACCACCGGGAGGGGCCAACAATGAGCAGTTCTTC.

The chain uses TRBV6-1 and TRBJ1-5, with D hard to call. Germline CDR1 and CDR2: MNHNS and SASEGT. Trimming pared 7 bases from V and 3 bases from J, leaving 16 bases between. CDR3 length: 15 amino acids. This CDR3 reads CASIPGRGNNQPQHF. The CDR3 bases are TGTGCCAGCATCCCCGGTAGAGGGAACAATCAGCCCCAGCATTTT.

This clone was found a few times. The chain joins TRBV11-3 to TRBJ1-1; 8 bases are a match to TRBD1. Germline V gene lookup returns CDR1 SGHNT and CDR2 YENEEA. The CDR3 is 13 residues long. The junction had 5 bases not matched to a gene; V was cut back by 3 bases and J by 8 bases. The CDR3 loop reads CASSLAGGLEAFF. CDR3 in DNA: TGTGCCAGCAGCTTGGCAGGGGGCTTAGAAGCTTTCTTT. The full variable domain, its missing parts supplied by reference TRBV11-3 and TRBJ1-1, is EAGVVQSPRYKIIEKKQPVAFWCNPISGHNTLYWYLQNLGQGPELLIRYENEEAVDDSQLPKDRFSAERLKGVDSTLKIQPAELGDSAVYLCASSLAGGLEAFFGQGTRLTVV.

The chain recombines TRBV2 with TRBJ2-3, with D possibly matching TRBD2 (6 bases). CDR3 length: 15 amino acids. Germline CDR1 reads SNHLY; CDR2 reads FYNNEI. V shed 4 bases and J shed 0 bases, with 11 bases lying between them. DNA for the CDR3: TGTGCCAGCAGTGTGACCGGGACTAGCACAGATACGCAGTATTTT. It is translated as CASSVTGTSTDTQYF.

About this clone itself: At one boundary the junction diverges from the germline segment, which might be a read error. Other DNA sequences in this sample translate to the same CDR3. This chain uses TRBV4-1 with TRBJ1-1; 8 nucleotides align to TRBD1. This CDR3 is 13 amino acids long. Germline V lookup: CDR1 MGHRA, CDR2 YSYEKL. The DNA for the CDR3 is TGTGCCAGCAGCCAAGGACAGGGCACTGAAGCTTTCTTT. Residues: CASSQGQGTEAFF.

The V gene is TRBV7-6, the J gene TRBJ1-1; D not certain. Trimming left V 6 bases short and J 7 bases short, with 12 bases between. The CDR3 is 12 amino acids. The germline V gene encodes CDR1 SGHVS and CDR2 FNYEAQ. The CDR3 DNA is TGTGCCAGCAGGCTTACACCAGATGAAGCTTTCTTT. Translated: CASRLTPDEAFF.

V is TRBV20-1 and J is TRBJ2-1; no definite D call. V was cut by 6 bases and J by 0 bases, with 3 bases left in between. CDR3 length: 11 amino acids. Germline V gene lookup returns CDR1 DFQATT and CDR2 SNEGSKA (reference sequence). CDR3 nucleotides: TGCAGTGCCTCCTCCTACAATGAGCAGTTCTTC. This codes for CSASSYNEQFF.

The gene calls are TRBV10-3 and TRBJ1-2, with D perhaps TRBD1 (5 bases). The CDR3 extends over 14 amino acids. V was pared by 2 bases and J by 6 bases, with 13 bases between. Germline CDR1 and CDR2: ENHRY and SYGVKD. Written as DNA, the CDR3 is TGTGCCATCAGTGAGGGCTGGGGGGTTCATGGCTACACCTTC. Protein product: CAISEGWGVHGYTF.

This clone was found once. The V call is TRBV5-1, the J call TRBJ1-1; the D is unclear. The ends were cut back, 3 bases at V and 1 base at J, with 10 bases in the middle. Germline values: CDR1 SGHRS, CDR2 YFSETQ. CDR3 length: 14 residues. The CDR3: CASSWVAGNTEAFF. CDR3 bases: TGCGCCAGCAGCTGGGTGGCGGGGAACACTGAAGCTTTCTTT.

This sequence joins TRBV6-6 and TRBJ1-1, with D uncertain. Germline CDR1 reads MNHNY; CDR2 reads SVGAGI (reference sequence). The CDR3 is 16 residues long. Trimming removed 0 bases at V and 1 base at J, with 12 bases between. CDR3 region: CASSYSSGNRNTEAFF. DNA of the CDR3: TGTGCCAGCAGTTACTCGTCCGGAAACAGGAACACTGAAGCTTTCTTT.

This rearrangement joins TRBV4-3 to TRBJ2-7; 9 nucleotides line up with TRBD2. V was pared by 0 bases and J by 3 bases, with 3 bases of the junction left unmatched. This CDR3 has 15 residues. Germline CDR1 is LGHNA and CDR2 is YSLEER. CDR3 loop: CASSQEASGNYEQYF. The CDR3 region has the DNA TGCGCCAGCAGCCAAGAGGCTAGCGGGAACTACGAGCAGTACTTC.

The CDR3 bases are TGTGCCAGCAGAAATGGACAGGGGCGTCACACCGGGGAGCTGTTTTTT. The encoded protein is CASRNGQGRHTGELFF. The chain couples TRBV5-4 to TRBJ2-2; 9 bases map to TRBD1. J was trimmed by 3 bases and V by 5 bases; bases with no gene match: 8. CDR1 SGHNT and CDR2 YYREEE come from the germline V gene (reference sequence). This CDR3 is built from 16 residues.